The 19 T cell receptor beta chains below all came from one sample that was sequenced in a study of OX40 agonist ivuxolimab in advanced cancers. The table came from immunoSEQ multiplex PCR; TCRdb's copy has only in-frame clones and leaves some out. The sample has some 70,000 clones; roughly 88% are singletons. The input for sequencing was CD4+ or CD8+ T cells sorted from blood, taken in a trial of the OX40 agonist ivuxolimab. These TCRs come from an adult with an advanced solid tumor such as melanoma, head and neck, liver or kidney cancer.

This chain joins TRBV5-1 and TRBJ2-5; D may be TRBD1 (6 bases). Germline loops: CDR1 SGHRS, CDR2 YFSETQ. This CDR3 is built from 15 residues. Trimming left V 4 bases short and J 5 bases short, with 18 bases between. The CDR3 DNA sequence: TGCGCCAGCAGCCTGAGAGCAGGGGATTACGAGACCCAGTACTTC. This sequence encodes CASSLRAGDYETQYF.

The chain links TRBV5-4 to TRBJ2-3; D unresolved. V was clipped by 2 bases and J by 0 bases, with 7 bases between them. Per germline, CDR1 SGHNT and CDR2 YYREEE (reference sequence). The CDR3 contains 14 residues. This CDR3 reads CASSLVRSTDTQYF. The CDR3 nucleotides read TGTGCCAGCAGCTTAGTCCGGAGCACAGATACGCAGTATTTT.

In this sample, this clone turned up once. The J gene is TRBJ2-3, the V gene TRBV7-9; D uncertain. Germline lookup yields CDR1 SEHNR and CDR2 FQNEAQ (reference sequence). This CDR3 is 12 amino acids long. Trimming took off 0 bases at V and 6 bases at J, with 4 bases between the two ends. The CDR3 loop reads CASSLAPDTQYF. CDR3 DNA: TGTGCCAGCAGCTTAGCCCCGGATACGCAGTATTTT.

This sequence joins TRBV9 and TRBJ1-3; TRBD1 might be the D (5 bases). CDR1 SGDLS and CDR2 YYNGEE come from the germline V gene. The CDR3 totals 16 residues. Trimming pared 3 bases from V and 4 bases from J, leaving 17 bases between. This CDR3 reads CASSGGKAGWGNTIYF. The CDR3 region has the DNA TGTGCCAGCAGCGGGGGGAAGGCAGGATGGGGAAACACCATATATTTT.

The rearrangement uses TRBV7-2 and TRBJ2-5; 8 bases fit TRBD1. Germline assignment: CDR1 SGHTA and CDR2 FQGNSA. CDR3 length equals 15 residues. V was pared by 1 base and J by 4 bases, with 5 bases of the junction left unmatched. The CDR3 here is CASSLGTGRGETQYF. The CDR3 coding sequence is TGTGCCAGCAGCTTAGGGACAGGGCGAGGAGAGACCCAGTACTTC.

This chain joins TRBV19 and TRBJ1-4; D remains ambiguous. From germline, CDR1 is LNHDA and CDR2 SQIVND (reference sequence). The CDR3 is 11 residues long. V was trimmed by 6 bases and J by 5 bases, leaving 4 bases between them. In nucleotides, the CDR3 is TGTGCCAGTAGCATCAATGAAAAACTGTTTTTT. Encoded protein: CASSINEKLFF.

The rearrangement joins TRBV6-1 to TRBJ1-6; D is uncertain. This CDR3 has 14 residues. Germline CDR1 MNHNS, CDR2 SASEGT. Deletions cut 9 bases from V and 4 bases from J, with 13 bases between. The CDR3: CASTRPEYNSPLHF. The CDR3 coding sequence is TGTGCCAGTACACGCCCCGAGTATAATTCACCCCTCCACTTT.

This clone is a singleton in its sample. The genes are TRBV7-9 and TRBJ2-7; 7 bases are shared with TRBD1. Germline assignment: CDR1 SEHNR and CDR2 FQNEAQ (reference sequence). The CDR3 spans 14 residues. The J segment lost 7 bases and the V segment lost 1 base, leaving 7 bases of the junction unmatched. The DNA of the CDR3 is TGTGCCAGCAGCTTAGGGGACAGCCGCTTTGAGCAGTACTTC. Its translation: CASSLGDSRFEQYF.

V is TRBV27 and J is TRBJ1-1; D is uncertain. V was pared by 3 bases and J by 1 base, with 12 bases between. This CDR3 is 15 amino acids long. Per the germline V gene, CDR1 is MNHEY and CDR2 is SMNVEV (reference sequence). Here the CDR3 DNA reads TGTGCCAGCAGTTTGATGGCAACGGCGAACACTGAAGCTTTCTTT. Its translation: CASSLMATANTEAFF.

This chain uses TRBV6-1 with TRBJ1-5; TRBD1 aligns across 7 bases. Germline values: CDR1 MNHNS, CDR2 SASEGT. The CDR3 spans 16 residues. V lost 0 bases and J lost 3; bases outside the gene matches: 5. The CDR3 spells CASSEAAGGYNQPQHF. The CDR3 DNA reads as TGTGCCAGCAGTGAAGCGGCAGGGGGTTACAATCAGCCCCAGCATTTT.

The chain carries TRBV5-6 and TRBJ1-2; the D is unclear. Germline V gives CDR1 SGHDT, CDR2 YYEEEE. This CDR3 is built from 13 residues. The V end was cut by 0 bases, the J end by 3 bases, with 6 bases between. CDR3 sequence reads: CASSLGRDYGYTF. The CDR3 DNA reads TGTGCCAGCAGCTTGGGCCGCGACTATGGCTACACCTTC. Together with reference TRBV5-6 and TRBJ1-2, the CDR3 gives the full variable domain: DAGVTQSPTHLIKTRGQQVTLRCSPKSGHDTVSWYQQALGQGPQFIFQYYEEEERQRGNFPDRFSGHQFPNYSSELNVNALLLGDSALYLCASSLGRDYGYTFGSGTRLTVV.

The chain carries TRBV15 and TRBJ2-5; no clear D. The CDR3 is 13 residues long. Per germline, CDR1 LNHNV and CDR2 YYDKDF (reference sequence). Trimming left V 5 bases short and J 2 bases short, with 9 bases between. CDR3 loop: CATSSDPQETQYF. CDR3 bases: TGTGCCACCAGCTCAGACCCGCAAGAGACCCAGTACTTC.

The chain has TRBV5-1 and TRBJ2-7; 11 bases are a match to TRBD1. Germline loops: CDR1 SGHRS, CDR2 YFSETQ. With 4 bases clipped from V and 6 bases from J, the junction kept 6 bases outside the gene matches. The CDR3 extends over 14 amino acids. CDR3 protein: CASSPDGTGGEQYF. The CDR3 nucleotides read TGCGCCAGCAGCCCGGATGGGACAGGGGGCGAGCAGTACTTC.

The V and J genes are TRBV5-6 and TRBJ1-2; D unclear. Germline CDR1 reads SGHDT; CDR2 reads YYEEEE. Between the trimmed V and J ends, which lost 1 base and 7 bases, there was a span of 8 bases. CDR3 length equals 12 residues. The CDR3 sequence is CASSLTARGYTF. The DNA for the CDR3 is TGTGCCAGCAGCTTGACGGCTCGTGGCTACACCTTC.

The chain has TRBV11-2 and TRBJ1-2, with D unclear. The CDR3 is 12 residues long. The V end was cut by 3 bases, the J end by 6 bases, with 8 bases between. Germline-derived CDR1 and CDR2 are SGHAT and FQNNGV. CDR3 sequence: CASSFGVDGYTF. The CDR3 nucleotides are TGTGCCAGCAGCTTCGGGGTAGATGGCTACACCTTC.

This chain connects TRBV2 to TRBJ1-2; D not certain. This CDR3 region has 12 residues. Trimming pared 7 bases from V and 4 bases from J, leaving 10 bases between. The V gene's germline CDR1 is SNHLY and CDR2 FYNNEI. CDR3 in amino acids: CASKIGVYGYTF. Here the CDR3 DNA reads TGTGCCAGCAAGATAGGAGTCTATGGCTACACCTTC.

As for this clone: The identical CDR3 is also encoded by other nucleotide sequences in the sample. The chain combines TRBV9 with TRBJ2-3; D remains ambiguous. Trimming removed 0 bases at V and 6 bases at J, with 2 bases between. Germline CDR1 is SGDLS and CDR2 is YYNGEE. This CDR3 is built from 11 residues. The CDR3 region is CASSVADTQYF. The CDR3 bases are TGTGCCAGCAGCGTAGCGGATACGCAGTATTTT.

The chain recombines TRBV18 with TRBJ2-3; a possible D gene is TRBD1 (5 bases). There are 15 residues in the CDR3. Trimming cost V 2 bases and J 6 bases, with 15 bases left between them. Germline V lookup: CDR1 KGHSH, CDR2 LQKENI. The CDR3 bases are TGTGCCAGCTCACCAACACCACAGGCAACTGATACGCAGTATTTT. Translation gives CASSPTPQATDTQYF.

The rearrangement links TRBV9 to TRBJ2-1, with D perhaps matching TRBD1 (6 bases). V was clipped by 0 bases and J by 7 bases, with 11 bases between them. Looked up from germline, CDR1 is SGDLS and CDR2 is YYNGEE. CDR3 length: 14 amino acids. This chain's CDR3 is CASSVEGDQNEQFF. In DNA form, the CDR3 reads TGTGCCAGCAGCGTAGAGGGGGATCAGAATGAGCAGTTCTTC.